These T cell receptor beta chains were read from a single sample in a study of blood T cell repertoires in COVID-19. The assay was immunoSEQ multiplex PCR, and TCRdb's table has in-frame clones only and misses some. The table has approximately 12,000 clones, over 80% seen once. The sample was peripheral blood. These receptors originate from a human donor in a cohort sampled during active COVID-19. The CDR3 runs from the conserved cysteine through the conserved F or W. A D gene is named only where the DNA matches it firmly. Not every row has a clone size; where given, it reads once, few, many or a size class.

TRBJ1-1 | TRBV4-1 | NA | 15 | NA | TGCGCCAGCAGCCAGGACTGGACAGTGAACACTGAAGCTTTCTTT | CASSQDWTVNTEAFF
TRBJ1-5 | TRBV5-1 | TRBD1 | 15 | once | TGCGCCAGCAGCCTCGGACAGGGAAGCAATCAGCCCCAGCATTTT | CASSLGQGSNQPQHF
TRBJ2-7 | TRBV19 | TRBD2 | 16 | once | TGTGCCAGTAGTATATCTGGGCTAGCGGAGATCTACGAGCAGTACTTC | CASSISGLAEIYEQYF
TRBJ2-7 | TRBV6-5 | TRBD1 | 15 | NA | TGTGCCAGCAGGGGCCAAGGACAGGCCTCCTACGAGCAGTACTTC | CASRGQGQASYEQYF
TRBJ1-5 | TRBV10-3 | NA | 15 | NA | TGTGCCATCAGTGATACAGGGCGAGGCAATCAGCCCCAGCATTTT | CAISDTGRGNQPQHF
TRBJ1-2 | TRBV7-2 | NA | 12 | NA | TGTGCCAGCAGCTTGGTGAGCTCTGGCTACACCTTC | CASSLVSSGYTF
TRBJ1-6 | TRBV3-1/TRBV3-2 | NA | 16 | NA | TGTGCCAGCAGCCAAGAACCAGGGGCGCGAGCCTCACCCCTCCACTTT | CASSQEPGARASPLHF
TRBJ2-7 | TRBV12-5 | NA | 14 | once | TGTGCTAGTGGGCCGTCTCAGAACCCTTACGAGCAGTACTTC | CASGPSQNPYEQYF
TRBJ2-1 | TRBV7-2 | NA | 12 | NA | TGTGCCAGCAGCTTGAACAGTGGTGAGCAGTTCTTC | CASSLNSGEQFF
TRBJ2-3 | TRBV7-6 | TRBD2 | 20 | once | TGTGCCAGCAGCCAGCGACTAGCGGGGGGGCCAATAAGGGGCACAGATACGCAGTATTTT | CASSQRLAGGPIRGTDTQYF
TRBJ1-3 | TRBV14 | NA | 14 | NA | TGTGCCAGCAGCCAGAGACAGCCCGGAAACACCATATATTTT | CASSQRQPGNTIYF
TRBJ1-2 | TRBV6-1 | NA | 14 | NA | TGTGCCAGCAGTGATCCTGACAGGTACGATGGCTACACCTTC | CASSDPDRYDGYTF
TRBJ1-6 | TRBV25-1 | NA | 14 | NA | TGTGCCAGCAGGGACAGCTCCTATAATTCACCCCTCCACTTT | CASRDSSYNSPLHF
TRBJ1-6 | TRBV6-4 | TRBD1 | 19 | NA | TGTGCCAGCAGAAAACCGACGGGACAGGGCAGAAATACGAATTCACCCCTCCACTTT | CASRKPTGQGRNTNSPLHF
TRBJ2-7 | TRBV5-1 | NA | 14 | NA | TGCGCCAGCAGCTTTGACGGGGGGCCCTACGAGCAGTACTTC | CASSFDGGPYEQYF
TRBJ1-2 | TRBV18 | NA | 15 | NA | TGTGCCAGCTCACCAGCCATCAGGACAGACTATGGCTACACCTTC | CASSPAIRTDYGYTF
TRBJ1-5 | TRBV6-1 | NA | 14 | NA | TGTGCCAGCAGTGAAATCGGTCATAATCAGCCCCAGCATTTT | CASSEIGHNQPQHF
TRBJ1-3 | TRBV18 | NA | 13 | NA | TGTGCCAGCCCGGACAGCTCTGGAAACACCATATATTTT | CASPDSSGNTIYF
TRBJ1-5 | TRBV5-1 | TRBD1 | 15 | once | TGCGCCAGCAGCTCGAGACCGGGACAGGGGCAGCCCCAGCATTTT | CASSSRPGQGQPQHF
TRBJ2-7 | TRBV5-8 | NA | 16 | NA | TGTGCCAGCAGCCCTTATGACCACAGGGCCTTCTACGAGCAGTACTTC | CASSPYDHRAFYEQYF
TRBJ2-1 | TRBV6-5 | NA | 15 | NA | TGTGCCAGCAGTTACCAAGCGGCTTCCTACAATGAGCAGTTCTTC | CASSYQAASYNEQFF
TRBJ1-1 | TRBV18 | NA | 14 | NA | TGTGCCAGCTCACCATCCGGGGGGAACACTGAAGCTTTCTTT | CASSPSGGNTEAFF
TRBJ2-7 | TRBV5-6 | TRBD1 | 15 | NA | TGTGCCAGCAGCTCGGGACAGGCAAGCTCCTACGAGCAGTACTTC | CASSSGQASSYEQYF
TRBJ1-4 | TRBV28 | TRBD1 | 15 | NA | TGTGCCAGCAGTTCCGGACAGGGTGGACATGAAAAACTGTTTTTT | CASSSGQGGHEKLFF
TRBJ2-7 | TRBV12-3/TRBV12-4 | TRBD2 | 13 | NA | TGTGCCAGCAGAGATGGACTAGCGGGGGAACTGTACTTC | CASRDGLAGELYF
TRBJ2-5 | TRBV15 | NA | 14 | NA | TGTGCCACCAGCAGAGACGGGGTTAAGGAGACCCAGTACTTC | CATSRDGVKETQYF
TRBJ2-7 | TRBV4-1 | NA | 15 | NA | TGCGCCAGCAGCCAAGGTATTGACAGGAAGGGCGAGCAGTACTTC | CASSQGIDRKGEQYF
TRBJ1-2 | TRBV6-5 | NA | 12 | few | TGTGCCAGCAGTTGGGGGGGGGATGGCTACACCTTC | CASSWGGDGYTF
TRBJ1-2 | TRBV3-1/TRBV3-2 | NA | 13 | NA | TGTGCCAGCAGCCAAGGCGGGGCACGTGGCTACACCTTC | CASSQGGARGYTF
TRBJ2-1 | TRBV7-3 | NA | 13 | NA | TGTGCCAGCAGCCTCGGACAGTACAATGAGCAGTTCTTC | CASSLGQYNEQFF
TRBJ2-3 | TRBV7-2 | TRBD2 | 16 | NA | TGTGCCAGCAGCGAAGGGACTAGCGGGGTCCAGGGGACGCAGTATTTT | CASSEGTSGVQGTQYF
TRBJ1-1 | TRBV21-1 | NA | 15 | NA | TGTGCCAGCAGCAAACCCGGGACAGGTAACACTGAAGCTTTCTTT | CASSKPGTGNTEAFF
TRBJ2-5 | TRBV11-1 | NA | 14 | NA | TGTGCCAGCAGCTTAACAGGGAACCAAGAGACCCAGTACTTC | CASSLTGNQETQYF
TRBJ2-3 | TRBV5-6 | TRBD2 | 17 | NA | TGTGCCAGCAGCCCGGCTCCGGGACTAGCGGTTGCAGATACGCAGTATTTT | CASSPAPGLAVADTQYF
TRBJ1-1 | TRBV18 | NA | 14 | NA | TGTGCCAGCTCACCTCGGGACACCGAGGCTGAAGCTTTCTTT | CASSPRDTEAEAFF
TRBJ2-3 | TRBV15 | NA | 15 | NA | TGTGCCACCAGCAGAGATCAGGGGGGCGCAGATACGCAGTATTTT | CATSRDQGGADTQYF
TRBJ1-4 | TRBV2 | TRBD1 | 18 | NA | TGTGCCAGCAGGATGAACCGGGACAGGGCGGCTAGGGGTGAAAAACTGTTTTTT | CASRMNRDRAARGEKLFF
TRBJ2-1 | TRBV11-3 | NA | 15 | NA | TGTGCCAGCAGCTTGGGCAGGGCCTCCTACAATGAGCAGTTCTTC | CASSLGRASYNEQFF
TRBJ2-7 | TRBV5-1 | NA | 16 | NA | TGCGCCAGCAGCTTGGTAAAGACAGGACCGTCCTACGAGCAGTACTTC | CASSLVKTGPSYEQYF
TRBJ1-3 | TRBV5-1 | NA | 14 | NA | TGCGCCAGCAGCTTATCGGGCTCTGGAAACACCATATATTTT | CASSLSGSGNTIYF
TRBJ2-7 | TRBV18 | TRBD2 | 15 | NA | TGTGCCAGCTCACCGGGACTAGCGGGGAGTTACGAGCAGTACTTC | CASSPGLAGSYEQYF
TRBJ2-7 | TRBV13 | NA | 11 | NA | TGTGCCAGCAGCTTCTACTACGAGCAGTACTTC | CASSFYYEQYF
TRBJ1-2 | TRBV9 | TRBD1 | 15 | NA | TGTGCCAGCAGAGAAGAGGACAGGGGCAGTAGGAGCTACACCTTC | CASREEDRGSRSYTF
TRBJ1-4 | TRBV7-9 | NA | 16 | NA | TGTGCCAGCAGCTTAGGATTTCGGGGAACTAATGAAAAACTGTTTTTT | CASSLGFRGTNEKLFF
TRBJ1-3 | TRBV9 | NA | 15 | once | TGTGCCAGCAGCGTAAGTAGTGCAACTGGAAACACCATATATTTT | CASSVSSATGNTIYF
TRBJ1-1 | TRBV24-1 | TRBD1 | 21 | NA | TGTGCCACCAGTGATTTTAGGGCGTCGGTGAGTAGTTTGACAGGGTGGACTGAAGCTTTCTTT | CATSDFRASVSSLTGWTEAFF
TRBJ2-5 | TRBV11-2 | NA | 15 | NA | TGTGCCAGCAGCTCGGGTAGGCAGAAACAAGAGACCCAGTACTTC | CASSSGRQKQETQYF
TRBJ2-7 | TRBV9 | TRBD1 | 15 | few | TGTGCCAGCAGCGCGGGACAGACGATTTACTACGAGCAGTACTTC | CASSAGQTIYYEQYF
TRBJ1-1 | TRBV23-1 | TRBD1 | 18 | once | TGCGCCAGCAGTCAATCCCGGACAGGGAATCCCCTGAACACTGAAGCTTTCTTT | CASSQSRTGNPLNTEAFF